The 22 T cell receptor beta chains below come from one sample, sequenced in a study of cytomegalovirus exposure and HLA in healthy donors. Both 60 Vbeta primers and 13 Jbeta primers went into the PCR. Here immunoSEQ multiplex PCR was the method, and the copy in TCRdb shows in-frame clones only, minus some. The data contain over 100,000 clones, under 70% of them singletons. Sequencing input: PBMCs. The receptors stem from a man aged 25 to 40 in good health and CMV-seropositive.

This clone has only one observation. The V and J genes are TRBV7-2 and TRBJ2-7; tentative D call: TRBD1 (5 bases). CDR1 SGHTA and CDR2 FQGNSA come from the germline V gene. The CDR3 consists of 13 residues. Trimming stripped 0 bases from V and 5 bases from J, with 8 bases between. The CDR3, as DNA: TGTGCCAGCAGCTTAGCGCCAGGGAACGAGCAGTACGTC. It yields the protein CASSLAPGNEQYV.

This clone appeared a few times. CDR3 region: CASSSIIQHTEAFF. The DNA of the CDR3 is TGTGCCAGCAGCTCGATTATACAGCACACTGAAGCTTTCTTT. The V call is TRBV5-4, the J call TRBJ1-1, with unresolved D. CDR1 and CDR2 from the germline V gene are SGHNT and YYREEE (reference sequence). Trimming pared 3 bases from V and 3 bases from J, leaving 12 bases between. This CDR3 has 14 residues.

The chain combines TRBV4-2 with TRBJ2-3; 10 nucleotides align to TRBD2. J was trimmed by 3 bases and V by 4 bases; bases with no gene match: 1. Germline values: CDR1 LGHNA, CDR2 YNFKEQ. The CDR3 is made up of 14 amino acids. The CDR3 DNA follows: TGTGCCAGCAGCCCGGGACTAGCGACAGATACGCAGTATTTT. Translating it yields CASSPGLATDTQYF.

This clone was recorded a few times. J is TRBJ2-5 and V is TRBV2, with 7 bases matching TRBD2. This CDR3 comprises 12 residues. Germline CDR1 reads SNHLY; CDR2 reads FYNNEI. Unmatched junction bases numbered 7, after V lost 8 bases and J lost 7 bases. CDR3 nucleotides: TGTGCCAGCTCGCCGCCGGGAGGGACCCAGTACTTC. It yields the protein CASSPPGGTQYF.

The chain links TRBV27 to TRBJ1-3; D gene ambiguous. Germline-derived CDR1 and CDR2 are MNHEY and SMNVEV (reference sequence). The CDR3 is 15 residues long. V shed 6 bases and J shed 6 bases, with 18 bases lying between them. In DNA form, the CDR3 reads TGTGCCAGCAGGCCCACTGAGAGGCAGCTAAACACCATATATTTT. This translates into CASRPTERQLNTIYF.

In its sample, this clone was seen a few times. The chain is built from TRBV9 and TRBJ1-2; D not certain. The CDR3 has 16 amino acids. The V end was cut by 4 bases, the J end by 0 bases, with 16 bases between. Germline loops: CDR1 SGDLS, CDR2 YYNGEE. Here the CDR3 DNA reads TGTGCCAGCAGCATAGCCCCAGAAATCACTAACTATGGCTACACCTTC. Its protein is CASSIAPEITNYGYTF.

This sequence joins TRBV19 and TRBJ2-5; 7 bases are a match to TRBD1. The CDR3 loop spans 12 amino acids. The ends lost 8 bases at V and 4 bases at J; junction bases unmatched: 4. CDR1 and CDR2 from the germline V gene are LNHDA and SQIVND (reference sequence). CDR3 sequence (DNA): TGTGCCAGTCGGGCAGGGGGAGAGACCCAGTACTTC. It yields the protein CASRAGGETQYF.

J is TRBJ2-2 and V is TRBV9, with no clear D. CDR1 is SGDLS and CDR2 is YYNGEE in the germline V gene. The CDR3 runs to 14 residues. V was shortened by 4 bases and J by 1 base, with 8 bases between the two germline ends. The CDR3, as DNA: TGTGCCAGCAGCTATACACAGAACACCGGGGAGCTGTTTTTT. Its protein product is CASSYTQNTGELFF.

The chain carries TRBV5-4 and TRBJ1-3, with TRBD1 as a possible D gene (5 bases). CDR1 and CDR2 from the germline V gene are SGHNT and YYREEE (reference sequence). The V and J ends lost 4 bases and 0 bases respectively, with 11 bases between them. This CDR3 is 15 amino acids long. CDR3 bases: TGTGCCAGCAGCGCCGACAGCTACTCTGGAAACACCATATATTTT. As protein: CASSADSYSGNTIYF.

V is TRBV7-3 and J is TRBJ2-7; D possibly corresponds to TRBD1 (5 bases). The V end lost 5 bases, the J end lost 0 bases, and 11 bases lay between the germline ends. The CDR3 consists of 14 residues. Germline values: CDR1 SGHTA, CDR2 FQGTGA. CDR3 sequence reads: CASSDNRYSYEQYF. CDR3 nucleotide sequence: TGTGCCAGCAGCGACAACAGGTACTCCTACGAGCAGTACTTC.

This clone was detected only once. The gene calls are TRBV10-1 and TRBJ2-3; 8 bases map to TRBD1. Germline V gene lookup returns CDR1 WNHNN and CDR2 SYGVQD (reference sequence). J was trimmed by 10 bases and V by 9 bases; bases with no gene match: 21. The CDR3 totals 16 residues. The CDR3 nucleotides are TGCGCCAGTTCCGATCAGACCGGGACAGGCCCAGGTTCGCAGTATTTT. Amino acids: CASSDQTGTGPGSQYF.

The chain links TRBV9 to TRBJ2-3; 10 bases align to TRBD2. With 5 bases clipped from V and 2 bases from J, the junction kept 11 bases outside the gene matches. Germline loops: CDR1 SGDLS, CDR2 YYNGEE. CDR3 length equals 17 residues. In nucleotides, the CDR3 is TGTGCCAGCAGTGAGGAGGGGCTAGCGGGGGCCACAGATACGCAGTATTTT. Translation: CASSEEGLAGATDTQYF.

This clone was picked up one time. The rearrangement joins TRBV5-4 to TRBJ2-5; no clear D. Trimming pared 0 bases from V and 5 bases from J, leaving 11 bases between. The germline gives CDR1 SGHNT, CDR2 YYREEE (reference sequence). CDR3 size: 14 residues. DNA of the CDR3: TGTGCCAGCAGCTTGGCTTCAGCCGGGGAGACCCAGTACTTC. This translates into CASSLASAGETQYF.

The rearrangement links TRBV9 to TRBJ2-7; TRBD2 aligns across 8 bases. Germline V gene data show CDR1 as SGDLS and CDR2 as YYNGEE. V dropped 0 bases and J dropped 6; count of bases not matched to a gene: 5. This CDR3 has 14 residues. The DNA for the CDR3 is TGTGCCAGCAGCGTAGGTAGCGGGGAGGGCGAGCAGTACTTC. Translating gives CASSVGSGEGEQYF.

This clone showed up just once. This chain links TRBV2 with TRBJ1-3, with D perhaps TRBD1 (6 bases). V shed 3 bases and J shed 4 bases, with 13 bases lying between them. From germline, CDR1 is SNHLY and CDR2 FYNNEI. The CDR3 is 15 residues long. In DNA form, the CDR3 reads TGTGCCAGCAGTGAGAACAGGGCTGCCGGAAACACCATATATTTT. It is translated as CASSENRAAGNTIYF.

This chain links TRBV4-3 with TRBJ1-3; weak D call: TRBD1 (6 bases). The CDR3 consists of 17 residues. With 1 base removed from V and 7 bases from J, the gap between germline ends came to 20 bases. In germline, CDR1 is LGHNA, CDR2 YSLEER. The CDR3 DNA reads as TGCGCCAGCAGCCAAGCATTGACAGGTGGAAATAGGAACACCATATATTTT. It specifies CASSQALTGGNRNTIYF.

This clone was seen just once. CDR3 sequence: CASSFRTSGSGTDTQYF. DNA for the CDR3: TGTGCCAGCAGTTTCCGGACTAGCGGGAGTGGTACAGATACGCAGTATTTT. The J gene is TRBJ2-3, the V gene TRBV27; 13 bases align to TRBD2. The CDR3 contains 17 residues. Germline lookup yields CDR1 MNHEY and CDR2 SMNVEV (reference sequence). The V gene end was trimmed by 3 bases and the J gene end by 3 bases; junction bases not matched to a gene: 6.

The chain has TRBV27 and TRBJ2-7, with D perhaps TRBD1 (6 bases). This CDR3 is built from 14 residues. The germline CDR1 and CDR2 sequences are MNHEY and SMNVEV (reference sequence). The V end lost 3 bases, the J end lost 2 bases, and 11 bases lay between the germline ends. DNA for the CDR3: TGTGCCAGCAGTTTGGACAGCGGAACCTACGAGCAGTACTTC. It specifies CASSLDSGTYEQYF.

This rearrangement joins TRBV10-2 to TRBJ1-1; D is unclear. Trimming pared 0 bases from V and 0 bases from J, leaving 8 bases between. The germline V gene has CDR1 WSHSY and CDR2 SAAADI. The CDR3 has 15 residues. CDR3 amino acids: CASSESEGMNTEAFF. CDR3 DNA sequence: TGCGCCAGCAGTGAGTCTGAGGGCATGAACACTGAAGCTTTCTTT.

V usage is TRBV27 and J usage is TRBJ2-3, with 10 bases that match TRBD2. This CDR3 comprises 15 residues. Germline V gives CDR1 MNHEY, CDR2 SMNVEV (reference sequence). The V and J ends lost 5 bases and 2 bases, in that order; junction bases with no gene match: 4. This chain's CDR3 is CASSLAGAPTDTQYF. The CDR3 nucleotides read TGTGCCAGCAGTCTAGCGGGGGCCCCCACAGATACGCAGTATTTT.

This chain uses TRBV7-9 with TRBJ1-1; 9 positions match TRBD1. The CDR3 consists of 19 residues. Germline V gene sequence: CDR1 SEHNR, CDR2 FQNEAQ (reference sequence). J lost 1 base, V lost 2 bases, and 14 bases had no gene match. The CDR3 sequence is CASSLFFSRTGERNTEAFF. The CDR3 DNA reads TGTGCCAGCAGCTTATTTTTTTCCCGGACAGGGGAACGGAACACTGAAGCTTTCTTT. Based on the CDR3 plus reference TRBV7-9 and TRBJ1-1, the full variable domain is DTGVSQNPRHKITKRGQNVTFRCDPISEHNRLYWYRQTLGQGPEFLTYFQNEAQLEKSRLLSDRFSAERPKGSFSTLEIQRTEQGDSAMYLCASSLFFSRTGERNTEAFFGQGTRLTVV.

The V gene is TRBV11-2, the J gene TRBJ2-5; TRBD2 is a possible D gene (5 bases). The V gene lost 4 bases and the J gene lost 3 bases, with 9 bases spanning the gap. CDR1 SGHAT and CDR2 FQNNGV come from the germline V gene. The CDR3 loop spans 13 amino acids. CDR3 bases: TGTGCCAGCAGCTCACCCGGGGAAGAGACCCAGTACTTC. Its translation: CASSSPGEETQYF. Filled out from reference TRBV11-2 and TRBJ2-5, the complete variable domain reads EAGVAQSPRYKIIEKRQSVAFWCNPISGHATLYWYQQILGQGPKLLIQFQNNGVVDDSQLPKDRFSAERLKGVDSTLKIQPAKLEDSAVYLCASSSPGEETQYFGPGTRLLVL.